The 9 T cell receptor beta chains below all came from one sample that was sequenced in a study of cytomegalovirus exposure and HLA in healthy donors. The PCR made use of 60 Vbeta and 13 Jbeta primers. Generated by immunoSEQ multiplex PCR, the TCRdb table keeps only in-frame clones and is missing some. The sample includes about 120,000 clones, 75% to 90% of them seen just once. The specimen was PBMCs. These receptors originate from a female donor in good health and CMV-seropositive.

The sample holds a few counts of this clone. This rearrangement joins TRBV4-1 to TRBJ1-4; D might be TRBD1 (5 bases). The CDR3 contains 17 residues. Germline CDR1 MGHRA, CDR2 YSYEKL. V lost 2 bases, J lost 1 base, and 14 bases lay in between. CDR3 sequence: CASSQLRQTVTNEKLFF. The CDR3 bases are TGCGCCAGCAGCCAATTACGTCAGACAGTAACTAATGAAAAACTGTTTTTT.

This chain uses TRBV5-4 with TRBJ2-5; D possibly corresponds to TRBD1 (5 bases). The V gene's germline CDR1 is SGHNT and CDR2 YYREEE (reference sequence). V gave up 2 bases and J gave up 4 bases, with 15 bases separating them. CDR3 length: 15 residues. CDR3 sequence reads: CASSFARRGRETQYF. In DNA form, the CDR3 reads TGTGCCAGCAGCTTTGCGCGAAGGGGCAGAGAGACCCAGTACTTC.

The chain uses TRBV5-4 and TRBJ2-4; 15 positions match TRBD2. V lost 7 bases, J lost 1 base, and 9 bases stayed unmatched. This CDR3 comprises 18 residues. Germline loops: CDR1 SGHNT, CDR2 YYREEE (reference sequence). CDR3 DNA: TGTGCCAGCCATCGGGGACTAGCGGGGGGAGAGGCCAAAAACATTCAGTACTTC. Amino acids: CASHRGLAGGEAKNIQYF.

This chain joins TRBV5-1 and TRBJ1-4; D not resolved. Germline V CDR1 and CDR2: SGHRS, YFSETQ. V lost 2 bases and J 8 bases, leaving 16 bases between the germline ends. The length of the CDR3 is 15 residues. CDR3 DNA: TGCGCCAGCAGCTTAGACTTCCTTAGACCCGAAAAACTGTTTTTT. This translates into CASSLDFLRPEKLFF.

The DNA of the CDR3 is TGTGCCAGCTCACGAGAAGGGGGGGGCTATGGCTACACCTTC. It specifies CASSREGGGYGYTF. V usage is TRBV18 and J usage is TRBJ1-2; a weak D match, TRBD1 (6 bases). CDR1 and CDR2 from the germline V gene are KGHSH and LQKENI. Trimming stripped 4 bases from V and 4 bases from J, with 13 bases between. The CDR3 runs to 14 residues.

V gene TRBV7-2 combines with J gene TRBJ1-1, with D perhaps TRBD1 (6 bases). V lost 4 bases, J lost 8 bases, and 17 bases lay in between. The germline V gene encodes CDR1 SGHTA and CDR2 FQGNSA. This CDR3 region has 14 residues. CDR3 sequence (DNA): TGTGCCAGCAGCTACCTTCGGACAGACCAGGAAGCTTTCTTT. It specifies CASSYLRTDQEAFF.

With regard to this clone: In the same sample, other DNA sequences code for this CDR3. The V gene is TRBV7-8, the J gene TRBJ2-1; 8 bases are shared with TRBD2. Germline-derived CDR1 and CDR2 are SGHVS and FQNEAQ. Losses at the gene ends were 1 base for V and 0 bases for J; bases not matched to a gene: 5. This CDR3 contains 17 residues. The CDR3 DNA follows: TGTGCCAGCAGCTTAGGAGGCGGGGGGAGCTCCTACAATGAGCAGTTCTTC. The encoded protein is CASSLGGGGSSYNEQFF.

The chain has TRBV30 and TRBJ1-6; 7 bases map to TRBD1. The CDR3 is made up of 13 amino acids. J lost 4 bases, V lost 4 bases, and 1 base had no gene match. Per germline, CDR1 GTSNPN and CDR2 SVGIG (reference sequence). The CDR3 nucleotides read TGTGCCTGGAAGGACAGGTATAATTCACCCCTCCACTTT. Translated, it gives CAWKDRYNSPLHF.

This clone was found once. The J gene is TRBJ1-2, the V gene TRBV2; a weak D match, TRBD1 (5 bases). Germline V CDR1 and CDR2: SNHLY, FYNNEI. V gave up 4 bases and J gave up 8 bases, with 11 bases separating them. This CDR3 has 12 amino acids. In DNA, the CDR3 is TGTGCCAGCAGTGTAGGCAGACAGGGCTACACCTTC. It codes for CASSVGRQGYTF.